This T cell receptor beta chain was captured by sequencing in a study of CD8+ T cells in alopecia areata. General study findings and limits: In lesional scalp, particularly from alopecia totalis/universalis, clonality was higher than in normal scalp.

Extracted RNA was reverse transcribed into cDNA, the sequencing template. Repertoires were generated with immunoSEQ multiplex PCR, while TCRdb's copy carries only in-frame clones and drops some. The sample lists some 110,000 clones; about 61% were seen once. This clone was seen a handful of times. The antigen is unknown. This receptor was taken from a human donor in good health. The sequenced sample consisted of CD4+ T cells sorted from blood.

The CDR3 DNA reads TGTGCCAGCTCACGATCTAGCACAGATACGCAGTATTTT. This encodes CASSRSSTDTQYF. This chain joins TRBV18 and TRBJ2-3; D is uncertain. With 4 bases removed from V and 0 bases from J, the gap between germline ends came to 5 bases. CDR1 is KGHSH, CDR2 LQKENI, per germline. The CDR3 has 13 residues.